Listed below are T cell receptor beta chains from one sample, sequenced in a study of human T cells and chemical hapten exposure. One entry per CDR3 protein results from TCRdb running MiXCR on the RACE reads. The data show 30,000 to 35,000 distinct CDR3 sequences, 5.5% seen once. The sequencing input was whole blood. The receptors shown here come from a human donor in good health. Some clones in this sample may be carry-over from other donors' samples. CDR3s include the opening cysteine and the closing phenylalanine or tryptophan. A D gene is named only where the DNA matches it firmly. Clone sizes are given selectively: once, few, many, or a class where the clone is expanded.

-,many,TRBV20-1,TRBJ2-2,TGCAGTGCGGGCCGGGACCTGGGCAACACCGGGGAGCTGTTTTTT,CSAGRDLGNTGELFF
-,many,TRBV29-1,TRBJ1-1,TGCAGCGTTGGGGCAGGTTGGGCCATGAACACTGAAGCTTTCTTT,CSVGAGWAMNTEAFF
-,few,TRBV10-3,TRBJ1-1,TGTGCCATCAGTGAGTGGGGTTTGAACACTGAAGCTTTCTTT,CAISEWGLNTEAFF
-,many,TRBV6-5,TRBJ1-2,TGTGCCAGCAGTGAGGGCGCCAGCTACTATGGCTACACCTTC,CASSEGASYYGYTF
TRBD2,many,TRBV11-2,TRBJ2-1,TGTGCCAGCAGCTTAGCGGGACTAGCGCAATACAATGAGCAGTTCTTC,CASSLAGLAQYNEQFF
TRBD1,many,TRBV29-1,TRBJ1-5,TGCAGCGTCTCCGGGACAGGGGATCAGCCCCAGCATTTT,CSVSGTGDQPQHF
-,few,TRBV7-2,TRBJ1-6,TGTGCCAGCAGCTTAAGTTTGGTGGTTGGACAGAACCTCCTCCACTTT,CASSLSLVVGQNLLHF
-,many,TRBV20-1,TRBJ1-1,TGCGTGGTGGTTGGGCCGAACACTGAAGCTTTCTTT,CVVVGPNTEAFF
-,few,TRBV5-5,TRBJ2-5,TGTGCCAGCAGCCTCCCCACAGGGTCCGGTCAAGAGACCCAGTACTTC,CASSLPTGSGQETQYF
-,-,TRBV18,TRBJ1-2,TGTGCCAGCTCACCACAGGGGACAATTCATGGCTACACCTTC,CASSPQGTIHGYTF
-,-,TRBV5-1,TRBJ1-4,TGCGCCAGCAGCGGGGAAGGGACACTGGGAGAAAAACTGTTTTTT,CASSGEGTLGEKLFF
-,many,TRBV2,TRBJ2-1,TGTGCCAGCAGTGCTCACTACAATGAGCAGTTCTTC,CASSAHYNEQFF
TRBD1,medium-sized,TRBV20-1,TRBJ2-7,TGCAGTGCTAGAGATCAGGGACAGGGGATATACGAGCAGTACTTC,CSARDQGQGIYEQYF
-,many,TRBV29-1,TRBJ2-1,TGCAGCGAGGGGGTTCCCTACAATGAGCAGTTCTTC,CSEGVPYNEQFF
-,-,TRBV4-1,TRBJ1-4,TGCGACAGCGGAATAGGGCGGGGAGTTAATGAAAAACTGTTTTTT,CDSGIGRGVNEKLFF
TRBD1,few,TRBV10-3,TRBJ1-2,TGTGCCATCGGAAAGGACAGGGCGATTGGCTACACCTTC,CAIGKDRAIGYTF
TRBD1,many,TRBV2,TRBJ1-5,TGTGCCAGCAGTCGGACAGGGAGGAGTCAGCCCCAGCATTTT,CASSRTGRSQPQHF
TRBD2,few,TRBV7-8,TRBJ2-1,TGTGCCAGCAGCCCTGGGACTAGCGGGGGGGCGGTATATGAGCAGTTCTTC,CASSPGTSGGAVYEQFF
-,-,TRBV2,TRBJ1-6,TGTGCCAGCGTCGAAGCTTTTAATTCACCCCTCCACTTT,CASVEAFNSPLHF
-,many,TRBV2,TRBJ1-2,TGTGCCAGCAGTGAAGCGGGGGGCAACTATGGCTACACCTTC,CASSEAGGNYGYTF
-,many,TRBV20-1,TRBJ1-1,TGCAGTGCTAGTCTGGTGGAATACCCCCGACGGAGGCCCACTGAAGCTTTCTTT,CSASLVEYPRRRPTEAFF
-,many,TRBV24-1,TRBJ1-1,TGTGCCACCAGCACGGGGACGGGGAACACTGAAGCTTTCTTT,CATSTGTGNTEAFF
TRBD2,many,TRBV6-5,TRBJ2-3,TGTGCCAGCAGTACTAGCGGGAGATCAGATACGCAGTATTTT,CASSTSGRSDTQYF
-,-,TRBV20-1,TRBJ1-1,TGCAGTGTATTCGACGGGGGGCGAAACAGCGGAGCTTTCTTT,CSVFDGGRNSGAFF
-,few,TRBV7-2,TRBJ1-2,TGTGCCAGCAGCTTGGGGGGGATTAATGGCTACACCTTC,CASSLGGINGYTF
TRBD1,-,TRBV27,TRBJ1-5,TGTGCCAGCAGTCCTTGGGGACAGGGGGGTGTTCATCAGCCCCAGCATTTT,CASSPWGQGGVHQPQHF
TRBD2,many,TRBV29-1,TRBJ2-1,TGCAGCGTTGACGAGACGGGACTAGCGGGAGAGCCGCGCAGGAATGAGCAGTTCTTC,CSVDETGLAGEPRRNEQFF
-,few,TRBV20-1,TRBJ1-5,TGCAGTGCTAGACCTGTCGGCAGGGCGGACAATCAGCCCCAGCATTTT,CSARPVGRADNQPQHF
-,many,TRBV28,TRBJ2-7,TGTGCCAGCAGTTTATACCCTAAGGGGGAGGGGGAGCAGTACTTC,CASSLYPKGEGEQYF
-,few,TRBV4-2,TRBJ2-1,TGTGCCAGCAGCCAAGACCCAGTTGGGGGGGAGCAGTTCTTC,CASSQDPVGGEQFF
-,many,TRBV7-2,TRBJ1-4,TGTGCCAGCAGCTCCGCCCAGGAACTTTCAACTAATGAAAAACTGTTTTTT,CASSSAQELSTNEKLFF
TRBD2,many,TRBV12-3/TRBV12-4,TRBJ2-2,TGTGCCAGCAGGGAGCGGGAGAACACCGGGGAGCTGTTTTTT,CASRERENTGELFF
-,many,TRBV5-1,TRBJ2-1,TGCGCCAGCAGCCTCGAGCCACATGGCTCCAATGAGCAGTTCTTC,CASSLEPHGSNEQFF
-,many,TRBV2,TRBJ1-1,TGTGCCAGCACTCCGGAGACTCTGAACACTGAAGCTTTCTTT,CASTPETLNTEAFF
TRBD2,few,TRBV4-1,TRBJ2-1,TGCGCCAGCAGTGAGGGGAGGGCCTATAGCTCCTACAATGAGCAGTTCTTC,CASSEGRAYSSYNEQFF
TRBD1,few,TRBV6-2/TRBV6-3,TRBJ2-2,TGTGCCACCAGCGGACAGGGGAACACCGGGGAGCTGTTTTTT,CATSGQGNTGELFF
TRBD1,many,TRBV10-3,TRBJ1-1,TGTGCCATCAGCCCTGACAGGGGCCGGGAGGAAGCTTTCTTT,CAISPDRGREEAFF
-,many,TRBV5-1,TRBJ2-4,TGCGCCAGCAGCTTGGCCGGGGGGCTAGCCAAAAACATTCAGTACTTC,CASSLAGGLAKNIQYF
-,few,TRBV6-6,TRBJ1-1,TGTGCCAGCAGTTATGAGGCCGGCACTGAAGCTTTCTTT,CASSYEAGTEAFF
-,many,TRBV2,TRBJ1-2,TGTGCCAGCAGGAGCGGGACATATTATGGCTACACCTTC,CASRSGTYYGYTF
-,many,TRBV3-1,TRBJ1-1,TGTGCCAGCAGCCAAAGCCAGAACACTGAAGCTTTCTTT,CASSQSQNTEAFF
-,many,TRBV3-1,TRBJ2-1,TGTGCCAGCAGCCAAGCCGGGATCCCTTCGTTCTTC,CASSQAGIPSFF
TRBD1,many,TRBV28,TRBJ1-1,TGTGCCAGCAGTTTACGTGCCAGGGGGCCTGAAGCTTTCTTT,CASSLRARGPEAFF